The 11 T cell receptor beta chains below were found in one sample sequenced in a study of identifying expanded T cells in peripheral blood. TCRdb's copy holds only in-frame clones and misses some; the assay was immunoSEQ multiplex PCR. The data show about 100,000 clones, with 88% seen just once and about 5.9% held by the top ten. Material: blood. These TCRs come from a person aged 18 to 75 in good health.

This sequence joins TRBV19 and TRBJ2-5, with 11 nucleotides matching TRBD2. The V gene end was trimmed by 4 bases and the J gene end by 5 bases; junction bases not matched to a gene: 12. Germline V CDR1 and CDR2: LNHDA, SQIVND (reference sequence). The CDR3 is 17 residues long. The CDR3 nucleotides read TGTGCCAGTAGTAGTAGGGGACTAGCGGAAAGCGGGGAGACCCAGTACTTC. Protein product: CASSSRGLAESGETQYF.

J is TRBJ2-1 and V is TRBV5-1; D ambiguous. CDR1 and CDR2 from the germline V gene are SGHRS and YFSETQ. CDR3 length: 12 amino acids. The V gene lost 1 base and the J gene lost 12 bases, with 11 bases spanning the gap. CDR3 region: CASSLWGFGQFF. The DNA of the CDR3 is TGCGCCAGCAGCTTGTGGGGTTTTGGGCAGTTCTTC.

The V and J genes are TRBV2 and TRBJ1-1; tentative D call: TRBD1 (6 bases). Trimming pared 5 bases from V and 5 bases from J, leaving 18 bases between. The CDR3 loop spans 15 amino acids. The germline V gene encodes CDR1 SNHLY and CDR2 FYNNEI. The CDR3 DNA follows: TGTGCCAGCAGTACTCGGGCAGGGGTTAGGACTGAAGCTTTCTTT. This gives the protein CASSTRAGVRTEAFF.

About this clone itself: The junction and the germline gene differ at one end; a read error may be behind it. The chain employs TRBV7-9 and TRBJ1-1; D uncertain. CDR3 length equals 11 residues. Germline assignment: CDR1 SEHNR and CDR2 FQNEAQ (reference sequence). The CDR3 region is CQVGLGTEAFF. The CDR3, as DNA: TGCCAGGTCGGGTTGGGCACTGAAGCTTTCTTT.

This clone was picked up a small number of times. CDR3 amino acids: CAWSFGQGGSGSLHF. The CDR3 nucleotides are TGTGCCTGGAGTTTCGGACAGGGGGGTAGTGGGTCCCTCCACTTT. The gene calls are TRBV30 and TRBJ1-6; 10 nucleotides agree with TRBD1. Trimming took 2 bases from V and 14 from J; bases not matched to a gene: 12. This CDR3 has 15 residues. Germline loops: CDR1 GTSNPN, CDR2 SVGIG (reference sequence).

The V call is TRBV13, the J call TRBJ1-2; 8 bases are a match to TRBD1. The ends lost 5 bases at V and 4 bases at J; junction bases unmatched: 9. Looked up from germline, CDR1 is PRHDT and CDR2 is FYEKMQ (reference sequence). This CDR3 has 15 residues. CDR3 region: CASSSATGGGYGYTF. The CDR3 DNA reads TGTGCCAGCAGCAGCGCTACAGGGGGGGGCTATGGCTACACCTTC. Combining the CDR3 with reference TRBV13 and TRBJ1-2 gives the whole variable domain AAGVIQSPRHLIKEKRETATLKCYPIPRHDTVYWYQQGPGQDPQFLISFYEKMQSDKGSIPDRFSAQQFSDYHSELNMSSLELGDSALYFCASSSATGGGYGYTFGSGTRLTVV.

The gene calls are TRBV13 and TRBJ1-3; the D is unclear. Trimming took off 8 bases at V and 0 bases at J, with 8 bases between the two ends. The CDR3 contains 13 residues. Germline V gene lookup returns CDR1 PRHDT and CDR2 FYEKMQ (reference sequence). Here the CDR3 reads CASGRSSGNTIYF. Here the CDR3 DNA reads TGTGCCAGCGGGCGGAGCTCTGGAAACACCATATATTTT.

The chain couples TRBV7-9 to TRBJ2-3; possibly TRBD1 or TRBD2 for D (6 bases each). With 5 bases removed from V and 3 bases from J, the gap between germline ends came to 18 bases. Germline V gene data show CDR1 as SEHNR and CDR2 as FQNEAQ (reference sequence). The CDR3 sequence is 16 residues long. The CDR3: CASSPMGASVTDTQYF. The DNA for the CDR3 is TGTGCCAGCAGCCCCATGGGGGCTAGCGTTACAGATACGCAGTATTTT.

A word on this clone: The junction shows a germline mismatch at one end, possibly a read error. The chain joins TRBV5-4 to TRBJ2-7, with D possibly called TRBD1 or TRBD2 (5 bases each). CDR1 is SGHNT and CDR2 is YYREEE in the germline V gene (reference sequence). The CDR3 length is 12 residues. The CDR3 DNA reads TGTGCCAGCAGCGACAGTGGGGTAAAGGGAGTCTTC. Its protein product is CASSDSGVKGVF.

This clone appeared a few times. The V gene is TRBV27, the J gene TRBJ1-1; 9 bases line up with TRBD1. The germline CDR1 and CDR2 sequences are MNHEY and SMNVEV (reference sequence). The junction had 9 bases not matched to a gene; V was cut back by 4 bases and J by 6 bases. The CDR3 spans 15 residues. The CDR3 nucleotides read TGTGCCAGCAGTTCGTACAGGGGGCGACGAGCTGAAGCTTTCTTT. Its translation: CASSSYRGRRAEAFF.

This rearrangement joins TRBV6-6 to TRBJ1-4, with TRBD1 as a possible D gene (5 bases). Germline values: CDR1 MNHNY, CDR2 SVGAGI (reference sequence). Trimming cost V 5 bases and J 5 bases, with 12 bases left between them. The CDR3 has 14 residues. The CDR3 sequence is CASSLAGRNEKLFF. The DNA for the CDR3 is TGTGCCAGCAGTCTTGCAGGGAGGAATGAAAAACTGTTTTTT.